These T cell receptor beta chains were read from a single sample in a study of blood T cell repertoires in COVID-19. Profiled with immunoSEQ multiplex PCR; TCRdb holds only in-frame clones, not every one. The sample yields 140,000 to 150,000 clones, approximately 80% seen once. The sequenced sample consisted of PBMCs or T cells enriched from blood (not recorded which). These receptors came from a middle-aged woman who had recovered from COVID-19. The CDR3 runs from the conserved cysteine through the conserved F or W. A D gene is named only where the DNA matches it firmly. For some rows the clone size is stated as once, few or many, or as a class when expanded; others skip it.

d_call	v_call	j_call	clone_size	cdr3_aa	cdr3_nt
TRBD1	TRBV27	TRBJ1-3	-	CASSPRTGSGNTIYF	TGTGCCAGCAGTCCCCGGACAGGGAGCGGAAACACCATATATTTT
-	TRBV7-6	TRBJ2-1	-	CASSLGRLDEQFF	TGTGCCAGCAGCTTGGGGCGATTAGATGAGCAGTTCTTC
TRBD2	TRBV5-5	TRBJ2-2	-	CASSLVAGVISGELFF	TGTGCCAGCAGCCTCGTAGCGGGGGTGATTTCCGGGGAGCTGTTTTTT
-	TRBV5-4	TRBJ1-1	-	CASSRTGRGNTEAFF	TGTGCCAGCAGCCGAACGGGCAGGGGGAACACTGAAGCTTTCTTT
-	TRBV5-1	TRBJ1-2	-	CASSLGQGNGYTF	TGCGCCAGCAGCTTGGGGCAGGGCAATGGCTACACCTTC
-	TRBV27	TRBJ1-4	once	CASKRGHRMSTNEKLFF	TGTGCCAGCAAACGGGGACACCGAATGTCAACTAATGAAAAACTGTTTTTT
TRBD1	TRBV10-2	TRBJ2-2	-	CASSGAGGGNGELFF	TGCGCCAGCAGTGGCGCAGGGGGCGGAAACGGGGAGCTGTTTTTT
TRBD2	TRBV2	TRBJ2-7	-	CASREATSGEQYF	TGTGCCAGCAGGGAAGCGACTAGCGGGGAGCAGTACTTC
-	TRBV5-5	TRBJ1-1	-	CASSPDSLNTEAFF	TGTGCCAGCAGTCCGGACAGCCTTAACACTGAAGCTTTCTTT
TRBD2	TRBV6-4	TRBJ2-3	few	CASSEGTSGSDTQYF	TGTGCCAGCAGTGAAGGGACTAGCGGGTCAGATACGCAGTATTTT
-	TRBV5-8	TRBJ1-5	-	CASSLWAGQEGQPQHF	TGTGCCAGCAGCTTATGGGCGGGGCAGGAGGGTCAGCCCCAGCATTTT
TRBD1	TRBV5-4	TRBJ1-2	-	CASSSTGTGSGYTF	TGTGCCAGCAGCTCAACCGGGACAGGGTCTGGCTACACCTTC
TRBD1	TRBV5-1	TRBJ1-4	-	CASSFYRDRADEKLFF	TGCGCCAGCAGCTTCTACCGGGACAGGGCCGATGAAAAACTGTTTTTT
TRBD2	TRBV9	TRBJ2-7	once	CASSITSGSPEQYF	TGTGCCAGCAGCATCACTAGCGGGAGCCCCGAGCAGTACTTC
TRBD1	TRBV27	TRBJ2-1	-	CASSLPGQPYSEQFF	TGTGCCAGCAGTTTACCGGGACAGCCGTATAGTGAGCAGTTCTTC
-	TRBV5-1	TRBJ2-7	-	CASSLRGYVYEQYF	TGCGCCAGCAGCTTAAGGGGCTATGTCTACGAGCAGTACTTC
TRBD1	TRBV6-5	TRBJ2-7	-	CASSLDRRRYEQYF	TGTGCCAGCAGCTTGGACAGGCGGAGGTACGAGCAGTACTTC
TRBD1	TRBV7-9	TRBJ1-5	-	CASSYRGEPQHF	TGTGCCAGCAGCTACAGGGGGGAGCCCCAGCATTTT
TRBD1	TRBV11-2	TRBJ1-2	-	CASSPKYQGVNYGYTF	TGTGCCAGCAGCCCCAAATACCAGGGGGTTAACTATGGCTACACCTTC
TRBD1	TRBV27	TRBJ1-1	-	CAARAGGFTEAFF	TGTGCCGCACGAGCAGGGGGATTTACTGAAGCTTTCTTT
-	TRBV11-2	TRBJ1-3	many	CASSLARGSGNTIYF	TGTGCCAGCAGCTTAGCACGGGGATCGGGAAACACCATATATTTT
TRBD2	TRBV7-2	TRBJ2-3	-	CASSSEAGDGDTQYF	TGTGCCAGCAGCTCTGAAGCGGGGGACGGAGATACGCAGTATTTT
TRBD1	TRBV5-8	TRBJ2-5	-	CASSKRTGGTETQYF	TGTGCCAGCAGCAAGCGGACAGGGGGCACCGAGACCCAGTACTTC
-	TRBV4-1	TRBJ2-1	few	CASSHPTEDEQFF	TGCGCCAGCAGCCACCCGACTGAGGATGAGCAGTTCTTC
-	TRBV20-1	TRBJ2-1	-	CSGQADNEQFF	TGCAGTGGGCAGGCAGACAATGAGCAGTTCTTC
-	TRBV9	TRBJ1-2	-	CASSVVGPSSSYTF	TGTGCCAGCAGCGTAGTGGGCCCCTCATCTAGCTACACCTTC
-	TRBV11-2	TRBJ2-1	few	CASSLDVQTYNEQFF	TGTGCCAGCAGCTTAGACGTACAGACCTACAATGAGCAGTTCTTC
-	TRBV10-1	TRBJ2-3	-	CASVVLPRGRRHTQYF	TGCGCCAGCGTCGTTCTTCCGCGGGGGCGGAGGCATACGCAGTATTTT